One and the same sample provided the 8 T cell receptor beta chains below, sequenced in a study of T cell responses to AZD1222 COVID-19 vaccine. TCRdb keeps only in-frame clones here, not all; method: immunoSEQ multiplex PCR. In the table there are roughly 160,000 clones, around 90% of which are singletons. Sequences were derived from peripheral blood, sampled 28 days after the second AZD1222 dose. These receptors came from an adult who received the AZD1222 COVID-19 vaccine.

V and J are TRBV28 and TRBJ2-1; 11 bases map to TRBD2. V lost 4 bases to trimming and J lost 10 bases; unmatched junction nucleotides: 9. The CDR3 contains 15 residues. Germline V gene data show CDR1 as MDHEN and CDR2 as SYDVKM. CDR3 residues: CASSSRSGRALEQFF. The CDR3 DNA is TGTGCCAGCAGTTCACGTAGCGGGAGGGCCCTGGAGCAGTTCTTC.

In its sample, this clone was seen once. V and J are TRBV30 and TRBJ2-7, with 10 bases that match TRBD2. This CDR3 comprises 24 residues. Germline CDR1 is GTSNPN and CDR2 is SVGIG (reference sequence). Trimming removed 1 base from V and 2 bases from J; junction bases left unmatched: 32. DNA of the CDR3: TGTGCCTGGAGTGCCAGCGGGAGGGCTCAAGGGCTAAAGTCAAAGGTCAGGCCTGCCTACGAGCAGTACTTC. The encoded protein is CAWSASGRAQGLKSKVRPAYEQYF.

The chain has TRBV4-1 and TRBJ1-1; D is unclear. This CDR3 region has 12 residues. From germline, CDR1 is MGHRA and CDR2 YSYEKL. Between the trimmed V and J ends, which lost 3 bases and 1 base, there was a span of 3 bases. The CDR3 here is CASSQGNTEAFF. CDR3 DNA sequence: TGCGCCAGCAGCCAGGGGAACACTGAAGCTTTCTTT.

This clone occurred once. The CDR3: CASSLSRGNNSPLHF. In nucleotides, the CDR3 is TGTGCCAGCAGCTTATCCAGGGGGAATAATTCACCCCTCCACTTT. The chain combines TRBV7-9 with TRBJ1-6, with 7 positions matching TRBD1. V dropped 2 bases and J dropped 5; count of bases not matched to a gene: 3. Germline CDR1 is SEHNR and CDR2 is FQNEAQ (reference sequence). The CDR3 runs 15 residues. Based on the CDR3 plus reference TRBV7-9 and TRBJ1-6, the full variable domain is DTGVSQNPRHKITKRGQNVTFRCDPISEHNRLYWYRQTLGQGPEFLTYFQNEAQLEKSRLLSDRFSAERPKGSFSTLEIQRTEQGDSAMYLCASSLSRGNNSPLHFGNGTRLTVT.

This chain joins TRBV4-1 and TRBJ2-2; 9 bases are a match to TRBD1. CDR3 length: 16 amino acids. The V gene end was trimmed by 6 bases and the J gene end by 0 bases; junction bases not matched to a gene: 5. Per germline, CDR1 MGHRA and CDR2 YSYEKL. This CDR3 reads CASSTNRGPNTGELFF. CDR3 DNA sequence: TGCGCCAGCAGTACCAACAGGGGGCCGAACACCGGGGAGCTGTTTTTT.

The chain joins TRBV7-6 to TRBJ1-6; D may be TRBD1 (5 bases). This CDR3 comprises 15 residues. V was clipped by 5 bases and J by 9 bases, with 17 bases between them. From germline, CDR1 is SGHVS and CDR2 FNYEAQ. CDR3 in amino acids: CASSPRQGESSPLHF. DNA of the CDR3: TGTGCCAGCAGCCCAAGACAAGGGGAGAGTTCACCCCTCCACTTT.

V gene TRBV10-2 combines with J gene TRBJ1-2, with 7 positions matching TRBD1. Germline lookup yields CDR1 WSHSY and CDR2 SAAADI. V lost 8 bases to trimming and J lost 6 bases; unmatched junction nucleotides: 15. CDR3 length: 15 amino acids. CDR3 protein: CASREGGASVHGYTF. The CDR3 nucleotides are TGCGCCAGCCGGGAAGGGGGCGCCTCGGTCCATGGCTACACCTTC.

This sequence joins TRBV18 and TRBJ2-3, with a tentative D call TRBD2 (7 bases). V was pared by 3 bases and J by 4 bases, with 20 bases between. There are 17 residues in the CDR3. Germline V gene lookup returns CDR1 KGHSH and CDR2 LQKENI. The CDR3 spells CASSPLGGAAPADTQYF. The DNA of the CDR3 is TGTGCCAGCTCACCCCTGGGGGGGGCAGCCCCCGCAGATACGCAGTATTTT.